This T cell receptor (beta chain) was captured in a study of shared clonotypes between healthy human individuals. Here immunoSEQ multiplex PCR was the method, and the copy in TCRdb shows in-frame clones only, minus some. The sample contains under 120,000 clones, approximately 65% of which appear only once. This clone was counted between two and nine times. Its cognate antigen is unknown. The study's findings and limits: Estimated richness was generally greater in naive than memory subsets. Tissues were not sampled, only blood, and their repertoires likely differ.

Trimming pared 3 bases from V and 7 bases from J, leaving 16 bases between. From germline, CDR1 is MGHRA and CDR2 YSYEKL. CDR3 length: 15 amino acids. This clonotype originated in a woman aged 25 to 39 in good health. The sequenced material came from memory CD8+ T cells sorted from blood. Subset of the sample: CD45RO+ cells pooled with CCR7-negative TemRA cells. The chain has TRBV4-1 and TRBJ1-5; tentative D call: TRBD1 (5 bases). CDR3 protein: CASSQSVGRVQPQHF. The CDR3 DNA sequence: TGCGCCAGCAGCCAGAGCGTGGGGCGCGTGCAGCCCCAGCATTTT.